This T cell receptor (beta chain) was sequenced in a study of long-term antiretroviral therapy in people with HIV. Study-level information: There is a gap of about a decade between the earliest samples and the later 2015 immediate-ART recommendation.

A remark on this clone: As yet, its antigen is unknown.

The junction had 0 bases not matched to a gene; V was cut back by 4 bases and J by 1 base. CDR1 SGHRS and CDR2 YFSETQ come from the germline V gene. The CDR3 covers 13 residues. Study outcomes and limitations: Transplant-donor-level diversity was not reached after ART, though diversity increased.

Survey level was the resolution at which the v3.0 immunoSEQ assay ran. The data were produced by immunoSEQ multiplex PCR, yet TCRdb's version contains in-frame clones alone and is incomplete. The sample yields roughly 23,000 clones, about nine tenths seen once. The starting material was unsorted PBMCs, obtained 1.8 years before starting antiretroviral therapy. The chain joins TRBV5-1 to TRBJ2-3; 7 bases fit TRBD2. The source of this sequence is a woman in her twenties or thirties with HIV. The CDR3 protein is CASSSGGTDTQYF. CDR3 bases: TGCGCCAGCAGCAGCGGGGGCACAGATACGCAGTATTTT.